This T cell receptor beta chain was captured in a study of T cell responses to AZD1222 COVID-19 vaccine. Clones were read by immunoSEQ multiplex PCR, and TCRdb kept only the in-frame ones, dropping some. The table includes approximately 150,000 clones, just over 90% detected once. The germline gives CDR1 LNHNV, CDR2 YYDKDF (reference sequence). With 5 bases removed from V and 3 bases from J, the gap between germline ends came to 16 bases. The CDR3 is 15 amino acids. The study, taken as a whole, reports: Variant regions that are unmutated are reportedly the target of nearly half of spike-specific TCRs. Sampling captured repertoires only after the peak T cell response.

Points on this clone: Its specificity is unknown.

This chain joins TRBV15 and TRBJ1-2; D uncertain. The material was peripheral blood, obtained 28 days after the second AZD1222 dose. The sequence came from an adult who received the AZD1222 COVID-19 vaccine. The CDR3 reads CATSPDGTVDYGYTF. CDR3 bases: TGTGCCACCAGCCCGGACGGCACGGTGGACTATGGCTACACCTTC.